The rows below give T cell receptor beta chains drawn from one sample of a study of Ad26.COV2.S vaccination and SARS-CoV-2 variants. Data came from immunoSEQ multiplex PCR; TCRdb stores just in-frame clones and leaves some out. This sample has about 350,000 clones, with 80% to 90% found just once. This material consisted of peripheral blood, taken in a trial of Ad26.COV2.S vaccine versus placebo. The receptors derive from a person between 18 and 60 years old who received the Ad26.COV2.S COVID-19 vaccine or a placebo. The CDR3 runs from the conserved cysteine through the conserved F or W. D genes are given only for firm matches. Clone size appears in some rows only: once, few, many, or a class for an expanded clone.

size	J	D	V	DNA	CDR3
-	TRBJ2-7	-	TRBV5-5	TGTGCCAGCAACCCCCCCGTGGGCCACGAGCAGTACTTC	CASNPPVGHEQYF
-	TRBJ2-1	TRBD1	TRBV6-5	TGTGCCAGCATGCCTGGACAGGGGTACAATGAGCAGTTCTTC	CASMPGQGYNEQFF
-	TRBJ1-2	-	TRBV19	TGTGCCAGTAGTATGACAGAGGACTATGGCTACACCTTC	CASSMTEDYGYTF
-	TRBJ1-2	-	TRBV5-1	TGCGCCAGCAGCTTGGGGGTATATGGCTACACCTTC	CASSLGVYGYTF
-	TRBJ1-2	-	TRBV20-1	TGCAGTGCTAGTACGGTTAACTATGGCTACACCTTC	CSASTVNYGYTF
-	TRBJ2-7	TRBD1	TRBV11-2	TGTGCCAGCAGCCCCGGGACAGGGAAGGGTCACCAGCAGTACTTC	CASSPGTGKGHQQYF
-	TRBJ2-2	-	TRBV3-1/TRBV3-2	TGTGCCAGCAGCCAAGGATTCGGCAGAAACACCGGGGAGCTGTTTTTT	CASSQGFGRNTGELFF
-	TRBJ2-1	-	TRBV9	TGTGCCAGCAGCGTAGCTACTTCAGGGTCGGATGAGCAGTTCTTC	CASSVATSGSDEQFF
-	TRBJ1-5	-	TRBV19	TGTGCCAGTAGTTTTGGGGGTAGACATCAGCCCCAGCATTTT	CASSFGGRHQPQHF
once	TRBJ2-1	-	TRBV11-2	TGTGCCAGCAGCTTTCGGTCCAATGAGCAGTTCTTC	CASSFRSNEQFF
-	TRBJ1-6	-	TRBV18	TGTGCCAGCTCACCCTTCGAGGTGAGCTCCTATAATTCACCCCTCCACTTT	CASSPFEVSSYNSPLHF
-	TRBJ1-1	TRBD1	TRBV18	TGTGCCAGCTCCCCAGGGGGCGAAGCTTTCTTT	CASSPGGEAFF
-	TRBJ1-2	-	TRBV4-3	TGCGCCAGCAGCCAAGATGGGAGCGGCTACACCTTC	CASSQDGSGYTF
-	TRBJ1-1	TRBD1	TRBV4-2	TGTGCCAGCAGCCAACCTCGGACAGGGGGCACTGAAGCTTTCTTT	CASSQPRTGGTEAFF
-	TRBJ2-7	-	TRBV11-2	TGTGCCAGCAGCTTTGTGAAGGCGCCCGAGCAGTACTTC	CASSFVKAPEQYF
-	TRBJ2-1	TRBD2	TRBV27	TGTGCCAGCGGCGAAGGACTAGCGGGAGTCTCTTACTCCTACAATGAGCAGTTCTTC	CASGEGLAGVSYSYNEQFF
-	TRBJ1-2	-	TRBV18	TGTGCCAGCTCACCAATTGACTCGCCAACCTATGGCTACACCTTC	CASSPIDSPTYGYTF
-	TRBJ1-1	-	TRBV2	TGTGCCAGCAGACCAACAGGGCGGTACACTGAAGCTTTCTTT	CASRPTGRYTEAFF
-	TRBJ1-1	-	TRBV7-2	TGTGCCAGCAGCCCGACTAGGGTGAACACTGAAGCTTTCTTT	CASSPTRVNTEAFF
-	TRBJ1-2	TRBD1	TRBV30	TGTGCCTGGAGTGTACTGACAGGGAGTGGCTACACCTTC	CAWSVLTGSGYTF
-	TRBJ2-1	-	TRBV11-2	TGTGCCAGCAGCTATGGACGGTCGGGGGACAATGAGCAGTTCTTC	CASSYGRSGDNEQFF
-	TRBJ1-4	TRBD1	TRBV5-1	TGCGCCAGCAGCCCCTCAGGGGGGACAGGGGGTGAAAAACTGTTTTTT	CASSPSGGTGGEKLFF
-	TRBJ1-2	TRBD1	TRBV28	TGTGCCAGCAGTTCACAGGGGGCCGATAACTATGGCTACACCTTC	CASSSQGADNYGYTF
-	TRBJ1-1	-	TRBV10-3	TGTGCCATCAGTGAGTCGTTATACACTGAAGCTTTCTTT	CAISESLYTEAFF
-	TRBJ2-3	-	TRBV9	TGTGCCAGCAGCGGCTCGGTCGGGGGGCGTAGGACAGATACGCAGTATTTT	CASSGSVGGRRTDTQYF
-	TRBJ2-1	-	TRBV7-2	TGTGCCAGCAGTCGTAGCAATGAGCAGTTCTTC	CASSRSNEQFF
-	TRBJ2-2	TRBD1	TRBV6-5	TGTGCCAGCAGTTACTCCCCGGGACAGGGGGCCGGGGAGCTGTTTTTT	CASSYSPGQGAGELFF
-	TRBJ2-1	TRBD2	TRBV5-5	TGTGCCAGCAGCCCCGGACTAGCGGCCTACAATGAGCAGTTCTTC	CASSPGLAAYNEQFF
-	TRBJ1-1	-	TRBV10-2	TGCGCCAGCGTAAATACCGCAGGGAAGGGCACTGAAGCTTTCTTT	CASVNTAGKGTEAFF
-	TRBJ2-5	TRBD2	TRBV9	TGTGCCAGCAGCGCCGCTAGCGGCCAAGAGACCCAGTACTTC	CASSAASGQETQYF
-	TRBJ2-2	-	TRBV7-9	TGTGCCAGCAGCTTAGTGCAGGGCAACACCGGGGAGCTGTTTTTT	CASSLVQGNTGELFF
-	TRBJ2-7	-	TRBV11-2	TGTGCCAGCAGCTTAGACCCCGGGGGACATCTAACCTACGAGCAGTACTTC	CASSLDPGGHLTYEQYF
-	TRBJ2-7	TRBD1	TRBV29-1	TGCAGCGCGAGGACAGGGGAGAACTACGAGCAGTACTTC	CSARTGENYEQYF
-	TRBJ2-7	-	TRBV9	TGTGCCAGCAGCGTAGTCGAGTTTAGCGAGAGCTCCTACGAGCAGTACTTC	CASSVVEFSESSYEQYF
-	TRBJ2-3	TRBD1	TRBV6-2/TRBV6-3	TGTGCCAGCAGTTGGGACAGGGTGGCAGATACGCAGTATTTT	CASSWDRVADTQYF
-	TRBJ1-6	TRBD1	TRBV6-5	TGTGCCAGCAGTCAAACCGGGACAGGGGTATCACCCCTCCACTTT	CASSQTGTGVSPLHF
few	TRBJ1-2	TRBD1	TRBV28	TGTGCCAGCAAGGAGGGGGCGATCGGCTACACCTTC	CASKEGAIGYTF
-	TRBJ2-2	-	TRBV7-9	TGTGCCAGCAGCTGGGACACTAACACCGGGGAGCTGTTTTTT	CASSWDTNTGELFF
-	TRBJ2-1	-	TRBV7-9	TGTGCCAGCAGCTTAGGGAACAATGAGCAGTTCTTC	CASSLGNNEQFF
-	TRBJ2-3	TRBD2	TRBV13	TGTGCCAGCAGCTTGGGACTAGCGGGAGTCACAGATACGCAGTATTTT	CASSLGLAGVTDTQYF